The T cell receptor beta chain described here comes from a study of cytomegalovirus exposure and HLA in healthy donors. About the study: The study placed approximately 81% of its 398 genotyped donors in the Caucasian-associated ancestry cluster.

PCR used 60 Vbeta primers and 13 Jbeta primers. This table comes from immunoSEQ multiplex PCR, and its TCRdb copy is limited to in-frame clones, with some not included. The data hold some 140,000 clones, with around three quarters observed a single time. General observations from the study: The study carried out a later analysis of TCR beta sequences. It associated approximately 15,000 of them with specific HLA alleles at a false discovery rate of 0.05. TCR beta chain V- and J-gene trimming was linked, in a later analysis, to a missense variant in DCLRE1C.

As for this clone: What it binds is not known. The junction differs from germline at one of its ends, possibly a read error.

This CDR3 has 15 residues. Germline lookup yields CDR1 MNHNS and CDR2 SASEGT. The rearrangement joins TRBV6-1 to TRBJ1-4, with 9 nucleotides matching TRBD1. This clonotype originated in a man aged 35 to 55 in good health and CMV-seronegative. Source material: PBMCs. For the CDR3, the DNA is TGTGCCAGCAGTGCCGGGACAGGGTATAATGAAAAACTATTTTTT. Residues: CASSAGTGYNEKLFF.